The 18 T cell receptor beta chains listed next were all sequenced from one sample in a study of molecular identifiers for immune sequencing clone quantification. TCRdb independently ran MiXCR on the PCR reads; one entry per CDR3 protein. The sample shows more than 550,000 distinct CDR3 sequences, over 25% of them seen only once. The sequencing sample was made of naive CD8+ T cells from blood, with Jurkat cell RNA spiked in. Subset denoted: FACS-sorted CD8+CD4-CCR7+CD45RA+ naive T cells. The receptor source for this set is a human donor in good health. Some libraries in this study had Jurkat cell RNA spiked in.

This clonotype showed up many times. The rearrangement uses TRBV30 and TRBJ2-7; the match to TRBD2 covers 12 bases. This CDR3 has 17 residues. Germline V gives CDR1 GTSNPN, CDR2 SVGIG (reference sequence). V gave up 1 base and J gave up 0 bases; unmatched junction bases: 7. DNA of the CDR3: TGTGCCTGGAGTGCGGGACTAGCGGGCCCGAGCTCCTACGAGCAGTACTTC. Encoded protein: CAWSAGLAGPSSYEQYF.

Only one count was recorded for this clonotype. The chain combines TRBV7-9 with TRBJ1-1; D is possibly TRBD1 (5 bases). This CDR3 comprises 16 residues. V was cut by 2 bases and J by 4 bases, with 17 bases left in between. Germline V gene data show CDR1 as SEHNR and CDR2 as FQNEAQ (reference sequence). CDR3 sequence reads: CASSLNFATGATEAFF. The DNA of the CDR3 is TGTGCCAGCAGCTTAAATTTCGCCACAGGAGCCACTGAAGCTTTCTTT.

As to this clonotype: This may arise from a read error, as a much more abundant clone is one base away. This chain joins TRBV10-3 and TRBJ2-7, with TRBD2 as a possible D gene (6 bases). Per the germline V gene, CDR1 is ENHRY and CDR2 is SYGVKD. The CDR3 is 14 residues long. The chain's CDR3 is CAFSGVISEGEQYF. As DNA, the CDR3 is TGTGCCTTCAGTGGAGTTATTTCGGAGGGCGAGCAGTACTTC.

With respect to this clonotype: The junction departs from the called germline gene at one end, perhaps through a read error. V is TRBV5-1 and J is TRBJ2-3; no firm D call. Germline CDR1 SGHRS, CDR2 YFSETQ. The CDR3 is 15 residues long. In DNA form, the CDR3 reads TGCGCCAGCAGCTTGGGAATGTTTGACACAGATTCGCAGTATTTT. The encoded protein is CASSLGMFDTDSQYF.

Only a few counts were recorded for this clonotype. The chain joins TRBV28 to TRBJ2-7; 11 bases are a match to TRBD2. The CDR3 has 13 amino acids. Trimming cost V 7 bases and J 4 bases; bases outside gene matches: 3. The V gene's germline CDR1 is MDHEN and CDR2 SYDVKM. The CDR3 reads CASMTSGAYEQYF. The CDR3 nucleotides read TGTGCCAGCATGACTAGCGGGGCATACGAGCAGTACTTC. The variable domain in full, with the rest retrieved from reference TRBV28 and TRBJ2-7, is DVKVTQSSRYLVKRTGEKVFLECVQDMDHENMFWYRQDPGLGLRLIYFSYDVKMKEKGDIPEGYSVSREKKERFSLILESASTNQTSMYLCASMTSGAYEQYFGPGTRLTVT.

This clonotype came up a few times. V is TRBV5-6 and J is TRBJ2-7, with TRBD2 as a possible D gene (5 bases). The germline CDR1 and CDR2 sequences are SGHDT and YYEEEE. Trimming cost V 4 bases and J 3 bases, with 11 bases left between them. This CDR3 region has 13 residues. Here the CDR3 reads CASSTTSFYEQYF. The CDR3 DNA is TGTGCCAGCAGCACAACTAGTTTCTACGAGCAGTACTTC.

This clonotype was counted at least ten times. V is TRBV7-9 and J is TRBJ1-3, with 7 bases lining up with TRBD1. Trimming took 3 bases from V and 0 from J; bases not matched to a gene: 2. The germline V gene encodes CDR1 SEHNR and CDR2 FQNEAQ (reference sequence). CDR3 size: 15 residues. The CDR3 loop reads CASSLTGSSGNTIYF. The CDR3 coding sequence is TGTGCCAGCAGCTTGACAGGGAGCTCTGGAAACACCATATATTTT.

Many counts were recorded for this clonotype. The chain couples TRBV11-2 to TRBJ2-1; 9 bases agree with TRBD2. This CDR3 region has 15 residues. Germline lookup yields CDR1 SGHAT and CDR2 FQNNGV. Trimming removed 3 bases from V and 7 bases from J; junction bases left unmatched: 7. Here the CDR3 reads CASSLGLALQNEQFF. The DNA for the CDR3 is TGTGCCAGCAGCTTGGGACTAGCCCTACAGAATGAGCAGTTCTTC.

This clonotype was found a few times. A much larger clone sits a single nucleotide away, making a read error possible. The rearrangement joins TRBV13 to TRBJ2-3; 10 positions match TRBD1. Trimming at V came to 4 bases and at J to 2 bases, leaving 6 bases not matched to a gene. The CDR3 runs to 16 residues. CDR1 is PRHDT and CDR2 is FYEKMQ in the germline V gene (reference sequence). The CDR3 loop reads CASSSGTGVLTDTQYF. CDR3 coding DNA: TGTGCCAGCAGCTCAGGGACAGGGGTCCTCACAGATACGCAGTATTTT.

Only a few counts were recorded for this clonotype. This sequence joins TRBV10-2 and TRBJ1-1; 7 bases fit TRBD1. CDR1 WSHSY and CDR2 SAAADI come from the germline V gene. V lost 3 bases to trimming and J lost 2 bases; unmatched junction nucleotides: 3. The CDR3 sequence is 14 residues long. The CDR3 loop reads CASSDTGVNTEAFF. The CDR3 coding sequence is TGCGCCAGCAGTGACACAGGGGTCAACACTGAAGCTTTCTTT.

This clonotype was seen a few times. The chain uses TRBV6-2 or TRBV6-3 and TRBJ2-7; maybe TRBD2 (6 bases). With 8 bases removed from V and 4 bases from J, the gap between germline ends came to 12 bases. CDR1 is MNHEY, CDR2 SVGEGT, per germline. This CDR3 is built from 12 residues. The CDR3 region is CASGGWTYEQYF. In DNA form, the CDR3 reads TGTGCCAGCGGGGGGTGGACTTACGAGCAGTACTTC.

The chain carries TRBV11-2 and TRBJ2-5; D possibly uses TRBD1 or TRBD2 (6 bases each). The CDR3 is made up of 15 amino acids. Between the trimmed V and J ends, which lost 5 bases and 4 bases, there was a span of 17 bases. Germline V CDR1 and CDR2: SGHAT, FQNNGV. The CDR3 protein is CASSEGGTGGETQYF. The CDR3 DNA is TGTGCCAGCAGCGAAGGGGGGACTGGCGGAGAGACCCAGTACTTC.

To note about this clonotype: A much larger clone differs from this one at a single base, so this may be a read error. The V call is TRBV6-2 or TRBV6-3, the J call TRBJ1-5; D may be TRBD1 (5 bases). Trimming removed 5 bases at V and 3 bases at J, with 17 bases between. Germline V gene lookup returns CDR1 MNHEY and CDR2 SVGEGT. CDR3 length: 16 amino acids. The CDR3 loop is CASSPLRDGYNQPQHF. CDR3 bases: TGTGCCAGCAGTCCCCTCCGGGACGGCTACAATCAGCCCCAGCATTTT.

At least ten counts were recorded for this clonotype. An end of the junction differs from the germline gene, which may be a read error. V gene TRBV19 combines with J gene TRBJ2-7; D may be TRBD2 (6 bases). CDR3 length: 12 amino acids. Germline V lookup: CDR1 LNHDA, CDR2 SQIVND (reference sequence). In DNA form, the CDR3 reads TGTGCCAGTGGTATGCGGGACTACGAGCAGTACTTC. Amino acid sequence: CASGMRDYEQYF.

As to this clonotype: One end of the junction does not line up with germline, which may come from a read error. The chain carries TRBV6-5 and TRBJ1-4; D is unresolved. The germline V gene encodes CDR1 MNHEY and CDR2 SVGAGI. This CDR3 contains 11 residues. The CDR3 DNA sequence: TGTGCCAGCAGTTACAATGAATTACTGTTATTT. Its protein product is CASSYNELLLF.

Of note for this clonotype: In this CDR3 the conserved last residue, phenylalanine or tryptophan, is missing, so a read error is likely. This chain uses TRBV7-9 with TRBJ2-7; TRBD2 aligns across 7 bases. V lost 3 bases and J lost 0; bases outside the gene matches: 2. This CDR3 has 14 residues. Per the germline V gene, CDR1 is SEHNR and CDR2 is FQNEAQ (reference sequence). CDR3 residues: CASSFLADSYEQYL. CDR3 DNA sequence: TGTGCCAGCAGCTTCCTAGCGGACTCCTACGAGCAGTACTTA.

The genes are TRBV28 and TRBJ2-2, with 7 bases identical to TRBD2. V was pared by 7 bases and J by 4 bases, with 9 bases of the junction left unmatched. This CDR3 is 15 amino acids long. The V gene's germline CDR1 is MDHEN and CDR2 SYDVKM. In DNA form, the CDR3 reads TGTGCCAGCATTTACGTCGGGGGGTCCACCGGGGAGCTGTTTTTT. Amino acid sequence: CASIYVGGSTGELFF.

This clonotype turned up a few times. The rearrangement uses TRBV30 and TRBJ2-3, with 8 bases identical to TRBD2. CDR1 is GTSNPN, CDR2 SVGIG, per germline (reference sequence). V lost 1 base, J lost 3 bases, and 3 bases stayed unmatched. The CDR3 has 14 residues. The CDR3 nucleotides are TGTGCCTGGAGTGGCAGACTAGCGACAGATACGCAGTATTTT. It codes for CAWSGRLATDTQYF.